Here is one T cell receptor (beta chain) with its context. The data were obtained in a study of blood T cell repertoires in COVID-19. On the study more broadly: Samples of COVID-19 (acute and convalescent) were obtained from the United States, Italy and Spain.

V lost 5 bases to trimming and J lost 2 bases, with 13 bases between them. CDR3 length: 15 residues. Per germline, CDR1 SNHLY and CDR2 FYNNEI. The protocol was immunoSEQ multiplex PCR, while the TCRdb copy is restricted to in-frame clones and leaves out a portion. The data contain about 120,000 clones, less than 75% of them singletons. The clonotype was recovered from a human donor with acute or convalescent COVID-19. The donor label of this sample is uncertain. The chain links TRBV2 to TRBJ1-3; D not certain. The specimen was peripheral blood. CDR3 DNA sequence: TGTGCCAGCAGTACCCGAGCGGGCCCTGGAAACACCATATATTTT. Its translation is CASSTRAGPGNTIYF.